This T cell receptor beta chain was identified in a study of T cells in localized non-small cell lung cancer. Study-level results: Median around 60 top-100 tumor clones were shared with paired adjacent lung.

The CDR3 extends over 10 amino acids. Germline trimming cut 5 bases from V and 10 bases from J; bases unmatched to any gene: 1. The germline V gene has CDR1 SQVTM and CDR2 ANQGSEA. As for this clone: Its antigen is undetermined.

Method: immunoSEQ multiplex PCR; TCRdb's copy keeps in-frame clones and lacks some. The sample carries about 20,000 clones, around 89% recorded once. The receptor comes from a man between 35 and 75 years old with stage I lung adenocarcinoma. The sequences come from peripheral blood, collected before any cancer treatment. The chain recombines TRBV29-1 with TRBJ2-1, with TRBD2 matching over 8 bases. The CDR3 loop is CSVPGGEQFF. DNA for the CDR3: TGCAGCGTTCCGGGGGGGGAGCAGTTCTTC.